Below are 11 T cell receptor beta chains sequenced from a single sample in a study of regulatory T cells in long-lasting Graves disease. Noted time point: persistent/refractory GD, antithyroid drugs over 5 years with positive TRAb. Construction of the TCR library relied on RNA isolated from PBMCs. TCR beta libraries were built with iRepertoire HTBI primers and Arm-PCR of CDR3 regions. TCRdb re-analysed the multiplex PCR reads in MiXCR, keeping a single row per CDR3 protein. The data hold roughly 300,000 distinct CDR3 sequences, with 15% to 20% observed a single time. Sequencing used peripheral blood mononuclear cells (PBMCs), obtained when the disease was refractory, from a patient treated with antithyroid drugs. All receptors come from a female donor with Graves disease.

This clonotype has ten or more counts. This sequence joins TRBV11-3 and TRBJ1-1, with D perhaps TRBD1 (6 bases). V shed 3 bases and J shed 4 bases, with 15 bases lying between them. The CDR3 length is 15 residues. The germline gives CDR1 SGHNT, CDR2 YENEEA. In DNA form, the CDR3 reads TGTGCCAGCAGCTTCCGAGGGGGGCGCAGCACTGAAGCTTTCTTT. Residues: CASSFRGGRSTEAFF.

This clonotype has a handful of counts. The chain joins TRBV20-1 to TRBJ2-3; 7 bases match TRBD1. CDR1 and CDR2 (germline): DFQATT, SNEGSKA (reference sequence). J lost 0 bases, V lost 5 bases, and 5 bases had no gene match. This CDR3 is 14 amino acids long. The CDR3: CSAWDSSSTDTQYF. The CDR3 DNA reads TGCAGTGCTTGGGACAGCTCTAGCACAGATACGCAGTATTTT.

The table lists this clonotype with many counts. This chain connects TRBV6-5 to TRBJ1-2; 10 bases fit TRBD1. V lost 0 bases to trimming and J lost 4 bases; unmatched junction nucleotides: 8. CDR3 size: 17 residues. The V gene's germline CDR1 is MNHEY and CDR2 SVGAGI. CDR3 bases: TGTGCCAGCAGTTACTCGTCCGGGACAGGGGACACCTATGGCTACACCTTC. Its translation is CASSYSSGTGDTYGYTF.

Concerning this clonotype itself: The CDR3 carries no conserved terminal phenylalanine or tryptophan, so it likely arises from a read error. V gene TRBV20-1 combines with J gene TRBJ2-7; 10 bases map to TRBD1. The CDR3 runs 16 residues. From germline, CDR1 is DFQATT and CDR2 SNEGSKA (reference sequence). J gave up 4 bases and V 4 bases, and 13 bases lay outside the gene matches. The CDR3 DNA is TGCAGTGCTAAAACCCAAAAGACAGGGGGCAAATACGAGCAGTACCTC. Its translation is CSAKTQKTGGKYEQYL.

Concerning this clonotype: It may be a read error: a sequence one base away is much more abundant. The chain combines TRBV7-2 with TRBJ2-5, with TRBD2 matching 7 bases. The CDR3 totals 14 residues. Germline loops: CDR1 SGHTA, CDR2 FQGNSA. CDR3 nucleotide sequence: TGTGGCAGCAGCCTTTCAGGCGGGGGAATGGCCCAGTACTTC. Its protein product is CGSSLSGGGMAQYF.

This clonotype was observed many times. The chain has TRBV30 and TRBJ1-2, with D possibly matching TRBD1 (5 bases). Germline assignment: CDR1 GTSNPN and CDR2 SVGIG (reference sequence). V was cut by 0 bases and J by 7 bases, with 15 bases left in between. The CDR3 is 14 amino acids. CDR3 DNA sequence: TGTGCCTGGAGTGTTACCAGGGATAGGGGTGGCTACACCTTC. This translates into CAWSVTRDRGGYTF.

This clonotype showed up many times. The rearrangement links TRBV7-2 to TRBJ2-5; possibly TRBD1 for D (5 bases). The CDR3 contains 14 residues. The V and J ends lost 4 bases and 5 bases respectively, with 14 bases between them. The germline V gene encodes CDR1 SGHTA and CDR2 FQGNSA. The CDR3 nucleotides read TGTGCCAGCAGCTCTAGTGGCAGGGCTGAGACCCAGTACTTC. This sequence encodes CASSSSGRAETQYF.

A few counts support this clonotype. The chain combines TRBV19 with TRBJ2-7; TRBD1 aligns across 9 bases. The CDR3 runs 14 residues. J lost 2 bases, V lost 6 bases, and 5 bases had no gene match. In germline, CDR1 is LNHDA, CDR2 SQIVND (reference sequence). The CDR3 spells CASSRDRDTYEQYF. As DNA, the CDR3 is TGTGCCAGTAGCAGGGACAGGGACACCTACGAGCAGTACTTC.

The genes are TRBV4-1 and TRBJ2-2; D may match TRBD1 or TRBD2 (5 bases each). The CDR3 contains 13 residues. The germline V gene encodes CDR1 MGHRA and CDR2 YSYEKL. V dropped 6 bases and J dropped 5 bases, with 10 bases sitting between them. The DNA of the CDR3 is TGCGCCAGCAGACTAGAGGGGACCGGGGAGCTGTTTTTT. Amino acids: CASRLEGTGELFF.

This clonotype was counted ten times or more. The chain uses TRBV10-3 and TRBJ2-7; D tentatively fits TRBD1 or TRBD2 (7 bases each). The germline gives CDR1 ENHRY, CDR2 SYGVKD. V was cut by 4 bases and J by 2 bases, with 12 bases left in between. This CDR3 has 14 residues. The DNA of the CDR3 is TGTGCCATCAGTGGGGGGGGACAGACCTACGAGCAGTACTTC. Amino acids: CAISGGGQTYEQYF.

The table lists this clonotype with many counts. This chain links TRBV11-2 with TRBJ2-7, with 12 bases identical to TRBD1. The germline V gene has CDR1 SGHAT and CDR2 FQNNGV. The CDR3 length is 15 residues. The V gene end was trimmed by 4 bases and the J gene end by 7 bases; junction bases not matched to a gene: 8. Here the CDR3 DNA reads TGTGCCAGCAGCTGGGACAGGGGGCTCCAGGGGGAGCAGTACTTC. Residues: CASSWDRGLQGEQYF. Together with reference TRBV11-2 and TRBJ2-7, the CDR3 gives the full variable domain: EAGVAQSPRYKIIEKRQSVAFWCNPISGHATLYWYQQILGQGPKLLIQFQNNGVVDDSQLPKDRFSAERLKGVDSTLKIQPAKLEDSAVYLCASSWDRGLQGEQYFGPGTRLTVT.